Listed here is a single T cell receptor (beta chain). This entry comes from a study of CXCR3-negative and CXCR3-positive naive CD8 T cells. Overall study context: Cumulative TRB read yield was roughly 140 million, averaging about 1.5 +/- 0.3 million per library.

The CDR3 has 15 amino acids. The germline CDR1 and CDR2 sequences are DFQATT and SNEGSKA (reference sequence). Researchers prepared the TRB cDNA libraries using 5' RACE with UMI labels. With the 5' RACE reads reprocessed, TCRdb shows one record per CDR3 protein and no DNA. The sample holds over 100,000 distinct CDR3 sequences. The genes are TRBV20-1 and TRBJ2-7; the TCRdb call, TRBD1, lacks DNA for checking. Sequencing input: naive CXCR3- CD8+ T cells from blood. The subset is: CD45RO-CCR7+CD27+CD95- naive CD8+ T cells lacking CXCR3 (TNR3-). This TCR was recovered from a human donor in good health. Some clones in this sample may be carry-over from other donors' samples. CDR3 residues: CSARDGRLPTYEQYF.